This T cell receptor (beta chain) came from a study of cytomegalovirus exposure and HLA in healthy donors. PCR amplification relied on 60 Vbeta primers (plus 13 Jbeta primers). The data were produced by immunoSEQ multiplex PCR, yet TCRdb's version contains in-frame clones alone and is incomplete. The data contain 200,000 to 250,000 clones, approximately 81% of them singletons. Findings and limits, study-wide: A link between a missense DCLRE1C variant and TCR beta V- and J-gene trimming emerged from a later analysis.

The ends were cut back, 0 bases at V and 4 bases at J, with 19 bases in the middle. Germline V gene data show CDR1 as MNHEY and CDR2 as SMNVEV (reference sequence). This CDR3 has 17 amino acids. On this clone itself: What it binds is not known.

V gene TRBV27 combines with J gene TRBJ2-7; TRBD2 might be the D (5 bases). Material: PBMCs. This clonotype was sampled from a human donor in good health. DNA of the CDR3: TGTGCCAGCAGTTTATCGCGGTCCGGCGGGTTATTGTACGAGCAGTACTTC. Protein product: CASSLSRSGGLLYEQYF.